This T cell receptor beta chain was recovered during a study of T cell responses to AZD1222 COVID-19 vaccine. Study outcomes and limitations: Epitopes outside B.1.351 and B.1.1.7 mutated regions reportedly drew nearly half of spike TCRs. Donors, mostly white British, included more females; clonal diversity was possibly underestimated.

Germline values: CDR1 MDHEN, CDR2 SYDVKM. Trimming shortened V by 7 bases and J by 6 bases, and 12 bases separated the two germline ends. The CDR3 has 13 residues. Remarks on this clone: The antigen is not known.

Sequencing was performed with immunoSEQ multiplex PCR; in TCRdb, only in-frame clones are kept and a portion is missing. The repertoire includes roughly 130,000 clones, around 90% of them detected once, and around a sixth sits in the top ten. The sample was peripheral blood, taken on day 0 of MenACWY control vaccination. This TCR was sampled from an adult in good health. J is TRBJ1-4 and V is TRBV28; D is unclear. This CDR3 is CASMGSSDEKLFF. The CDR3 DNA reads as TGTGCCAGCATGGGGTCTAGTGATGAAAAACTGTTTTTT.